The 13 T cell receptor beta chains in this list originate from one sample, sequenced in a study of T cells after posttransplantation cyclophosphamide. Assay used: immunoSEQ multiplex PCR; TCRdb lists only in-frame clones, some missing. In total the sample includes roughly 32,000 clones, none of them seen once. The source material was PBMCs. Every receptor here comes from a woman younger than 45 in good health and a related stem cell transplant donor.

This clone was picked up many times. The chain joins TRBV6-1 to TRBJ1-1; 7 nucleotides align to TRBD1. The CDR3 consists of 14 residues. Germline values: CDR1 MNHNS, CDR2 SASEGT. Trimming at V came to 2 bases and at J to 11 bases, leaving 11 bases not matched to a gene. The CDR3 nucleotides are TGTGCCAGCAGTGAAAACACCGACAGGGTCGCGGCTTTCTTT. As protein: CASSENTDRVAAFF.

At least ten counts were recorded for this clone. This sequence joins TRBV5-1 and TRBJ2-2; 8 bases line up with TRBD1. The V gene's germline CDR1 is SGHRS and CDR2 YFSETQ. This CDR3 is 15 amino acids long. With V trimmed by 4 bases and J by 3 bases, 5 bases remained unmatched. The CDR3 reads CASSPGGVDTGELFF. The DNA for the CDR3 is TGCGCCAGCAGCCCAGGGGGCGTAGACACCGGGGAGCTGTTTTTT.

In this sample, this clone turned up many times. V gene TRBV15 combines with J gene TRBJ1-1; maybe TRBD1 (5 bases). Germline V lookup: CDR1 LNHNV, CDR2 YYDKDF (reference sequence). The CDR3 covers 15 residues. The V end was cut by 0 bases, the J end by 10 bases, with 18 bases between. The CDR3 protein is CATSREGALGFGAFF. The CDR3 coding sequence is TGTGCCACCAGCAGAGAAGGGGCCCTGGGATTTGGAGCTTTCTTT.

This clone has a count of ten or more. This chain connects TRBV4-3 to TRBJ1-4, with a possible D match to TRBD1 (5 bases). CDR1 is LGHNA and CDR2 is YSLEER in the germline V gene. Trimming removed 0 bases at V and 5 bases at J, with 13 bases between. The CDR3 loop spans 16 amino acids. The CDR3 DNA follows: TGCGCCAGCAGCCAAGATGGGTACAGGCCAAATGAAAAACTGTTTTTT. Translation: CASSQDGYRPNEKLFF.

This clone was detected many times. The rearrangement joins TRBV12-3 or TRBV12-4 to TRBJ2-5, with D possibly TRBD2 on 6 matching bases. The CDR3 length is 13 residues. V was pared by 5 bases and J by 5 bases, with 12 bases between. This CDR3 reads CASSPGEVETQYF. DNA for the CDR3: TGTGCCAGCAGTCCCGGGGAGGTGGAGACCCAGTACTTC.

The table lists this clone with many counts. CDR3 coding DNA: TGTGCCAGCAGCTTAAACAGGATGAACACTGAAGCTTTCTTT. Translated, it gives CASSLNRMNTEAFF. The chain links TRBV7-2 to TRBJ1-1; a possible D gene is TRBD1 (5 bases). CDR3 length equals 14 residues. Deletions cut 2 bases from V and 0 bases from J, with 7 bases between. Per the germline V gene, CDR1 is SGHTA and CDR2 is FQGNSA. Combining the CDR3 with reference TRBV7-2 and TRBJ1-1 gives the whole variable domain GAGVSQSPSNKVTEKGKDVELRCDPISGHTALYWYRQSLGQGLEFLIYFQGNSAPDKSGLPSDRFSAERTGGSVSTLTIQRTQQEDSAVYLCASSLNRMNTEAFFGQGTRLTVV.

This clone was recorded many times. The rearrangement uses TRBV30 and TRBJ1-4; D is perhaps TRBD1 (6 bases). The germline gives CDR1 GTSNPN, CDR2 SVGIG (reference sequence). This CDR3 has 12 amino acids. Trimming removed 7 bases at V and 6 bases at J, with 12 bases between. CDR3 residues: CASRQEDEKLFF. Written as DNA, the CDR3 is TGTGCCTCCCGACAGGAGGATGAAAAACTGTTTTTT. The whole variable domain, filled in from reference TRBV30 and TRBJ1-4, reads SQTIHQWPATLVQPVGSPLSLECTVEGTSNPNLYWYRQAAGRGLQLLFYSVGIGQISSEVPQNLSASRPQDRQFILSSKKLLLSDSGFYLCASRQEDEKLFFGSGTQLSVL.

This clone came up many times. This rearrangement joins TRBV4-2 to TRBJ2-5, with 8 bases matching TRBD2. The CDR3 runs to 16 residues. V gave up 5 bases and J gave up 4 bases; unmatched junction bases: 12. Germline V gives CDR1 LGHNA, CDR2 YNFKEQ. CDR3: CASSTSSSGGRETQYF. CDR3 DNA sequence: TGTGCCAGCAGCACAAGCTCCAGCGGGGGACGAGAGACCCAGTACTTC.

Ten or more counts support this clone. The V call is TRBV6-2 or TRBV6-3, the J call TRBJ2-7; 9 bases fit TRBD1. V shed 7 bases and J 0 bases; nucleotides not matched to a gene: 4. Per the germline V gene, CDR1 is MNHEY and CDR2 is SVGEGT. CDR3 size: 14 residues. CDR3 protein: CASTGTGISYEQYF. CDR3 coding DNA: TGTGCCAGCACCGGGACAGGGATCTCCTACGAGCAGTACTTC.

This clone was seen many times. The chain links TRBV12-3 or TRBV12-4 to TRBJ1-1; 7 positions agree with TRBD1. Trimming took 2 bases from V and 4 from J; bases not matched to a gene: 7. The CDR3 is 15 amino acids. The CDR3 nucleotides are TGTGCCAGCAGTTTACAGGGGAAGGGGGCCACTGAAGCTTTCTTT. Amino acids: CASSLQGKGATEAFF.

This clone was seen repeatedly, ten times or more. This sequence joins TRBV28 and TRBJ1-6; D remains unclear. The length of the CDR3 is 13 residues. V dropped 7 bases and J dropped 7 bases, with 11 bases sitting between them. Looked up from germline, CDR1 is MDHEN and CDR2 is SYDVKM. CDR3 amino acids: CASTPLANSPLHF. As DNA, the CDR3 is TGTGCCAGCACCCCCCTGGCCAATTCACCCCTCCACTTT. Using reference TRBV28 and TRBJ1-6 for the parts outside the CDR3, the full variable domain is DVKVTQSSRYLVKRTGEKVFLECVQDMDHENMFWYRQDPGLGLRLIYFSYDVKMKEKGDIPEGYSVSREKKERFSLILESASTNQTSMYLCASTPLANSPLHFGNGTRLTVT.

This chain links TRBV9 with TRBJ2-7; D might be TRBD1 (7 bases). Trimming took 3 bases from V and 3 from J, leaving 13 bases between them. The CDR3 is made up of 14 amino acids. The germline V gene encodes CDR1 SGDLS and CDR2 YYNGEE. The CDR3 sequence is CASSAQGGFYEQYF. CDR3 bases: TGTGCCAGCAGCGCCCAGGGGGGCTTCTACGAGCAGTACTTC.

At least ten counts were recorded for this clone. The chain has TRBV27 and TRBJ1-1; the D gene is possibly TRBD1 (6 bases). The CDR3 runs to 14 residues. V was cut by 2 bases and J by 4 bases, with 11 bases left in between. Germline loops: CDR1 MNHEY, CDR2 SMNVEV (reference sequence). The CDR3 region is CASSLGPRGTEAFF. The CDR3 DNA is TGTGCCAGCAGTTTAGGGCCCAGGGGCACTGAAGCTTTCTTT.